This paragraph reports one T cell receptor beta chain. This clonotype appeared a few times. Its antigen remains undetermined. Base qualities are not at hand, and no much larger clone is one base apart. The sample comes from a study of T cells of healthy individuals (dated by TCRdb to the late 2010s). The library came from 5' RACE. This sample was sequenced with an Illumina MiSeq. The public sequencing data were trimmed at Q25 with fastp and processed into clonotypes with MiXCR by TCRdb, which kept only in-frame beta chains. Each CDR3 protein appears once, grouped with its most common genes and DNA. The sample data list approximately 100,000 distinct CDR3 sequences, and approximately 15% of these were observed just once. Roughly 6.2% of the sample is held by the ten biggest clonotypes. The TCR sequence derives from a human donor in good health.

The DNA sequence reads TGTGCCAGCAAATCGAAGGGTACCTCCTACGAGCAGTACTTC. Translated, it gives CASKSKGTSYEQYF. The chain links TRBV6-2 or TRBV6-3 with TRBJ2-7, with no reliable assignment of the D segment. Cut back by 7 bases and 0 bases, the V and J ends lie 13 bases apart. The germline V gene specifies MNHEY as CDR1 and SVGEGT as CDR2. The CDR3 numbers 14 residues from cysteine through phenylalanine. The DNA shown is the 42-base CDR3, in frame from base 1.